This TCR beta chain was observed in a study of blood T cell repertoires in COVID-19 (dated by TCRdb to 2018 to 2020). Notes on the research overall: Samples from collaborators originated in the United States, Italy and Spain and spanned both the acute and convalescent phases of COVID-19. The prospective study material was composed of cDNA or gDNA derived from T cells, B-cell-depleted T cells, or PBMCs. The dataset comprised deeply sampled blood TCRbeta repertoires from subjects exposed to, actively infected with, or recovered from COVID-19. A freely available public database, intended as a resource for researchers studying the immune response to SARS-CoV-2, is where the repertoires were released. Samples came from the ongoing ImmuneRACE study (first 160 participants) plus 1,254 subjects from 6 global collaborators. A de-identified subject ID, COVID-19 status, age in years and sex were almost always included in the sample metadata. Where available, HLA class I and class II types were obtained from metadata supplied by the sample provider rather than from assay-based typing.

TCRbeta CDR3 regions were amplified from genomic DNA using the immunoSEQ Assay, a bias-controlled multiplex PCR. Per the authors' processing: Within the assay, amplification of reference gene primers was used to estimate how many nucleated cells each sample contained. To quantify the absolute abundance of each unique TCRbeta CDR3 rearrangement, sequence reads were collapsed and filtered. For each sample, productive Simpson clonality was calculated as the square root of Simpson's diversity index across productive rearrangements. Imported from immuneACCESS, the table was reduced by TCRdb to in-frame sequences with V and J called. These copies leave out some clones; in studies compared against another copy, an unresolved V gene accounts for under half, and the cause of the remainder is not known. V and J calls and clone size are copied from that table; D and trimming were computed from the DNA. For this sample there are 250,000 to 300,000 clones; approximately 85% appear just once. The ten largest clones represent 5.1% of the sample.

Summary of the overall study and its limitations: The amount of clinical and demographic metadata varied by source and participant and was provided uncurated.

Including the terminal cysteine and phenylalanine, the CDR3 comprises 14 residues. Only the CDR3 part of the read is kept: 42 bases, read in frame from the first base. The germline ends are 16 bases apart after V is trimmed by 7 bases and J by 6 bases. The germline V gene specifies MNHEY as CDR1 and SVGAGI as CDR2. The collaborating institutions used their own protocols to collect whole blood in K2EDTA tubes. For TCRbeta analysis, collaborators shipped samples as frozen whole blood, isolated PBMCs, or DNA extracted from either of those sample types. On this clone itself: The antigen it binds to is not known. No much larger clonotype is one base removed from it; base qualities were not supplied.

The sequenced sample was peripheral blood. This receptor was taken from a middle-aged man with active or convalescent COVID-19. Here the chain combines TRBV6-5 and TRBJ2-1; TRBD2 could be the D gene, as 5 bases match. The CDR3 reads CASKAGPTFNEQFF. The nucleotide sequence reads TGTGCCAGCAAGGCGGGTCCGACTTTCAATGAGCAGTTCTTC.